This T cell receptor (beta chain) was sequenced in a study of CD8 T cells in ankylosing spondylitis. Study-wide results and caveats: Reports say disease-linked clones showed up significantly more in matched ankylosing spondylitis synovial fluid. In peripheral blood, disease-linked CD8+ clones occurred at relatively low frequencies. What appeared characteristic of ankylosing spondylitis blood was a TCR beta motif of eight highly homologous variants. Some motif variants were previously reported in reactive arthritis synovial fluid and blood.

The V gene end was trimmed by 2 bases and the J gene end by 0 bases; junction bases not matched to a gene: 9. The V gene's germline CDR1 is KGHSH and CDR2 LQKENI. The CDR3 loop spans 19 amino acids. Quantitative molecular-barcoded 5'-RACE generated the TCR beta libraries. TCRdb independently ran MiXCR on the 5' RACE reads; one entry per CDR3 protein. The sample contains 800,000 to 900,000 distinct CDR3 sequences, about 11% of which appear only once. This clonotype was detected a few times. What it binds is not known. The chain carries TRBV18 and TRBJ2-1; TRBD2 aligns across 11 bases. The sequencing input was blood, either unsorted or a sorted T cell fraction (not recorded which). The source is a male donor with ankylosing spondylitis. CDR3 nucleotide sequence: TGTGCCAGCTCACCAACTCTACTAGCGGGGGCTTCCTCCTACAATGAGCAGTTCTTC. Translated, it gives CASSPTLLAGASSYNEQFF.